A single sample gave rise to the 10 T cell receptor beta chains below, sequenced in a study of Graves' ophthalmopathy and Graves' hyperthyroidism. Amplification of the TCR beta CDR3 regions used RNA transcripts (as template). Second-round multiplex PCR came after first-round RT-PCR with HTBI primers. TCRdb ran MiXCR on the multiplex PCR reads and lists one entry per CDR3 protein. The sample consists of over a million distinct CDR3 sequences, about two fifths of them appearing once. Sequenced material: peripheral blood or thyroid tissue (not recorded which). The receptors were gathered from an adult man with Graves' hyperthyroidism.

J is TRBJ2-7 and V is TRBV20-1; D is possibly TRBD1 or TRBD2 (6 bases each). The V gene lost 1 base and the J gene lost 7 bases, with 14 bases spanning the gap. The CDR3 totals 13 residues. Germline lookup yields CDR1 DFQATT and CDR2 SNEGSKA (reference sequence). CDR3 in DNA: TGCAGTGCTAGAGTCATAGGGGGGAGAGAGCAGTACTTC. It specifies CSARVIGGREQYF.

The sample holds one count of this clonotype. With a much larger clone just one base away, this may be a read error. This chain links TRBV7-2 with TRBJ1-5, with D possibly TRBD1 on 6 matching bases. The CDR3 has 14 amino acids. Germline values: CDR1 SGHTA, CDR2 FQGNSA. V was pared by 5 bases and J by 6 bases, with 14 bases between. CDR3: CASSPFQGSQPQHF. The CDR3 DNA sequence: TGTGCCAGCAGCCCCTTCCAGGGGTCTCAGCCCCAGCATTTT. Looking up the rest from reference TRBV7-2 and TRBJ1-5 gives the full variable domain: GAGVSQSPSNKVTEKGKDVELRCDPISGHTALYWYRQSLGQGLEFLIYFQGNSAPDKSGLPSDRFSAERTGGSVSTLTIQRTQQEDSAVYLCASSPFQGSQPQHFGDGTRLSIL.

In this sample, this clonotype turned up many times. This sequence joins TRBV4-3 and TRBJ1-2; 7 bases line up with TRBD1. This CDR3 region has 16 residues. J gave up 7 bases and V 0 bases, and 11 bases lay outside the gene matches. Germline assignment: CDR1 LGHNA and CDR2 YSLEER. The CDR3 sequence: CASSQEIDRPGGGYTF. CDR3 sequence (DNA): TGCGCCAGCAGCCAAGAAATCGACAGGCCAGGGGGTGGCTACACCTTC.

In its sample, this clonotype was seen a few times. The chain joins TRBV11-2 to TRBJ1-1; possibly TRBD1 for D (6 bases). CDR3 length: 16 amino acids. Trimming shortened V by 6 bases and J by 1 base, and 18 bases separated the two germline ends. The germline CDR1 and CDR2 sequences are SGHAT and FQNNGV. The CDR3 bases are TGTGCCAGCAGAGGCCCCCCCGGGACACCGAACACTGAAGCTTTCTTT. Protein product: CASRGPPGTPNTEAFF.

With respect to this clonotype: This could be a read error, since a much larger clone is one nucleotide away. The chain couples TRBV11-2 to TRBJ2-5; D not resolved. This CDR3 comprises 15 residues. V was cut by 2 bases and J by 5 bases, with 15 bases left in between. CDR1 SGHAT and CDR2 FQNNGV come from the germline V gene. Here the CDR3 DNA reads TGTGCCAGCAGCTTAAGCAGCTTCGGTCGGGAGACCCAGTACTTC. This encodes CASSLSSFGRETQYF.

The rearrangement links TRBV2 to TRBJ1-5; the D is unclear. V was trimmed by 3 bases and J by 11 bases, leaving 5 bases between them. Germline loops: CDR1 SNHLY, CDR2 FYNNEI. The CDR3 extends over 10 amino acids. CDR3 in amino acids: CASSERAQHF. For the CDR3, the DNA is TGTGCCAGCAGTGAGCGGGCCCAGCATTTT.

There are many counts of this clonotype. This chain connects TRBV20-1 to TRBJ1-5; D gene uncertain. Trimming took 6 bases from V and 0 from J, leaving 9 bases between them. The CDR3 is 13 amino acids. Germline loops: CDR1 DFQATT, CDR2 SNEGSKA (reference sequence). CDR3 sequence reads: CSAGGNSNQPQHF. In DNA, the CDR3 is TGCAGTGCCGGCGGTAATAGCAATCAGCCCCAGCATTTT.

This clonotype was counted only a few times. The rearrangement uses TRBV19 and TRBJ1-1, with D unresolved. CDR1 is LNHDA and CDR2 is SQIVND in the germline V gene (reference sequence). The CDR3 has 13 residues. V was pared by 8 bases and J by 4 bases, with 14 bases between. As DNA, the CDR3 is TGTGCCAGTGGGATAGGACCGGGCACTGAAGCTTTCTTT. This codes for CASGIGPGTEAFF.

There are a few counts of this clonotype. The V call is TRBV7-8, the J call TRBJ2-7, with 10 bases lining up with TRBD1. The germline V gene encodes CDR1 SGHVS and CDR2 FQNEAQ. This CDR3 contains 15 residues. V trimming: 5 bases; J trimming: 2 bases; junction bases outside the gene matches: 6. The CDR3 DNA follows: TGTGCCAGCAGCCCGGGACAGGGGATAACCTACGAGCAGTACTTC. Its protein is CASSPGQGITYEQYF.

A few counts support this clonotype. This chain links TRBV5-1 with TRBJ2-5; no reliable D call. The CDR3 is 16 residues long. V lost 4 bases, J lost 1 base, and 17 bases lay in between. Germline values: CDR1 SGHRS, CDR2 YFSETQ. DNA of the CDR3: TGCGCCAGCAGCCAAGATCTTATGAGAGGCCAAGAGACCCAGTACTTC. Its translation is CASSQDLMRGQETQYF.